The clone carrying this TCR beta chain was seen repeatedly, ten times or more. Its specificity is not known. The data derive from a study of T cells in Graves' hyperthyroidism and ophthalmopathy. Study results and limitations: A 13 V-J signature model discriminated ophthalmopathy versus stable hyperthyroidism. The model's output predicted ophthalmopathy at a median of roughly 6.9 months prior to onset. Among clonotypes expanded in thyroid above 0.001, most were also found in blood.

The length of the CDR3 is 13 residues. With 0 bases removed from V and 10 bases from J, the gap between germline ends came to 10 bases. Patients showing uncontrolled infection, other autoimmune disease, pregnancy or lactation were ineligible. Template material for amplifying TCR beta CDR3 regions consisted of RNA transcripts. First-round RT-PCR of the TCR CDR3 relied on the HTBI primer set. TCRdb passed the multiplex PCR reads through MiXCR, listing each CDR3 protein once. This table holds 620,000 or so distinct CDR3 sequences, roughly 15% found once. The chain employs TRBV12-3 or TRBV12-4 and TRBJ2-1; tentative D call: TRBD2 (5 bases). Specimen: blood. The receptor was isolated from a woman between 45 and 60 years old with Graves' ophthalmopathy. In DNA form, the CDR3 reads TGTGCCAGCAGTTTAGCCGCTAGGAGGGAGCAGTTCTTC. Its protein product is CASSLAARREQFF.